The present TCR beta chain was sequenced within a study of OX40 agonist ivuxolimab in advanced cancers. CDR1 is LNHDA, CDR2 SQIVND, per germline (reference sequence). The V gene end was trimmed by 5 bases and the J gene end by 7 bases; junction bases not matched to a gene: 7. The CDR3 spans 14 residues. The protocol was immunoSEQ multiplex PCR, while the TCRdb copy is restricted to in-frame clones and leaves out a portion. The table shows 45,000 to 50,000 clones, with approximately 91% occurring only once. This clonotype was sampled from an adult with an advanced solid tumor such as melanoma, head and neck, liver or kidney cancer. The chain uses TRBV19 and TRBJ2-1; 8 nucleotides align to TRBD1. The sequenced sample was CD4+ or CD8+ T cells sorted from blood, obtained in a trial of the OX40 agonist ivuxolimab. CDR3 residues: CASSPRTGWNEQFF. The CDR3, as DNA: TGTGCCAGTAGTCCAAGGACAGGGTGGAATGAGCAGTTCTTC.